This TCR beta chain was captured by sequencing in a study of T-cell memory formation after mild COVID-19. Whole-study results and caveats: Some clones that responded turned up in pre-infection memory, which suggests that cross-reactive memory joined in. A balance of CD4 and CD8 characterized clones contracting day 15 to 85, whereas later expanders leaned CD4+. Mainly in CM and EM were contracting CD4+ clones; CD8+ were in EMRA.

A note on this clonotype: Its antigen is currently unknown.

There are 15 residues in the CDR3. Trimming took off 0 bases at V and 7 bases at J, with 13 bases between the two ends. The V gene's germline CDR1 is LGHNA and CDR2 YNFKEQ. One entry per CDR3 protein, called by TCRdb with MiXCR from the 5' RACE reads. The repertoire includes around 200,000 distinct CDR3 sequences, about 10% of them detected once, and under 3.5% sits in the top ten. The TCR was taken from a man between 18 and 35 years old who had mild COVID-19 (a few samples of this study predate the infection). Cell type and time point are not known. This sequence joins TRBV4-2 and TRBJ2-1; D is perhaps TRBD1 (5 bases). The sample was PBMCs or a T cell subset sorted from them (not recorded which). This chain's CDR3 is CASSQEVWGENEQFF. CDR3 sequence (DNA): TGTGCCAGCAGCCAAGAGGTATGGGGCGAAAATGAGCAGTTCTTC.